Listed below are T cell receptor beta chains from one sample, sequenced in a study of OX40 agonist ivuxolimab in advanced cancers. Repertoires were generated with immunoSEQ multiplex PCR, while TCRdb's copy carries only in-frame clones and drops some. The profile shows 65,000 to 70,000 clones, more than 75% of them singletons. This sample comprised CD4+ or CD8+ T cells sorted from blood, obtained in a trial of the OX40 agonist ivuxolimab. These receptors were taken from an adult with an advanced solid tumor such as melanoma, head and neck, liver or kidney cancer. Each CDR3 is given with its conserved first and last residue. The order of the fields is V gene, D gene, clone size, J gene, CDR3 DNA, CDR3 protein. The D gene is left open where the match is weak. Only some rows state a clone size, as once, few, many or a class for expanded clones.

V gene: TRBV19
D gene: -
clone size: -
J gene: TRBJ1-1
CDR3 DNA: TGTGCCAGTAGTATAGATCACCGGCAGCGAGCTGAAGCTTTCTTT
CDR3 protein: CASSIDHRQRAEAFF

V gene: TRBV2
D gene: TRBD1
clone size: -
J gene: TRBJ2-7
CDR3 DNA: TGTGCCAGCGGGACAGAACTTTCCTACGAGCAGTACTTC
CDR3 protein: CASGTELSYEQYF

V gene: TRBV18
D gene: -
clone size: -
J gene: TRBJ2-1
CDR3 DNA: TGTGCCAGCTCACTGGAACAGGGCAATGAGCAGTTCTTC
CDR3 protein: CASSLEQGNEQFF

V gene: TRBV11-3
D gene: -
clone size: -
J gene: TRBJ2-6
CDR3 DNA: TGTGCCAGCAGCCCAGGACAGTCAGGGGCCAACGTCCTGACTTTC
CDR3 protein: CASSPGQSGANVLTF

V gene: TRBV20-1
D gene: -
clone size: -
J gene: TRBJ1-2
CDR3 DNA: TGCAGTGCTCCGGACGGCTATGGCTACACCTTC
CDR3 protein: CSAPDGYGYTF

V gene: TRBV27
D gene: TRBD2
clone size: -
J gene: TRBJ2-3
CDR3 DNA: TGTGCCAGCAGTTCCCGACTAGCGGGAACAGATACGCAGTATTTT
CDR3 protein: CASSSRLAGTDTQYF

V gene: TRBV5-8
D gene: -
clone size: -
J gene: TRBJ2-1
CDR3 DNA: TGTGCCAGCAGCTTGTACGGGAGCTCCTACAATGAGCAGTTCTTC
CDR3 protein: CASSLYGSSYNEQFF

V gene: TRBV4-1
D gene: -
clone size: -
J gene: TRBJ2-7
CDR3 DNA: TGCGCCAGCAGCCAAGAGGCGGGGCTAGCAACCTACGAGCAGTACTTC
CDR3 protein: CASSQEAGLATYEQYF

V gene: TRBV9
D gene: -
clone size: -
J gene: TRBJ2-2
CDR3 DNA: TGTGCCAGCAGCTACCGACAGTTAGCGGACGGGGAGCTGTTTTTT
CDR3 protein: CASSYRQLADGELFF

V gene: TRBV19
D gene: TRBD2
clone size: few
J gene: TRBJ2-2
CDR3 DNA: TGTGCGATAGAAGCGGGGGGCCGGACCGGGGAGCTGTTTTTT
CDR3 protein: CAIEAGGRTGELFF

V gene: TRBV28
D gene: -
clone size: -
J gene: TRBJ1-2
CDR3 DNA: TGTGCCAGCAGTCACGGGTCCGAATCATTCCCCGGCTACACCTTC
CDR3 protein: CASSHGSESFPGYTF

V gene: TRBV7-3
D gene: TRBD2
clone size: -
J gene: TRBJ2-6
CDR3 DNA: TGTGCCAGCAGCCTAGCGGGAGGCCTCTCTGGGGCCAACGTCCTGACTTTC
CDR3 protein: CASSLAGGLSGANVLTF

V gene: TRBV6-4
D gene: TRBD1
clone size: -
J gene: TRBJ2-2
CDR3 DNA: TGTGCCAGCAGTCTCCGACAGGGACCCGGGGAGCTGTTTTTT
CDR3 protein: CASSLRQGPGELFF

V gene: TRBV6-1
D gene: -
clone size: -
J gene: TRBJ1-2
CDR3 DNA: TGTGCCAGCAGTGAAGCAGCGGTGACTAACTATGGCTACACCTTC
CDR3 protein: CASSEAAVTNYGYTF

V gene: TRBV27
D gene: TRBD2
clone size: -
J gene: TRBJ2-1
CDR3 DNA: TGTGCCAGCAGGGGACTAGCGGGAGGGGACAATGAGCAGTTCTTC
CDR3 protein: CASRGLAGGDNEQFF